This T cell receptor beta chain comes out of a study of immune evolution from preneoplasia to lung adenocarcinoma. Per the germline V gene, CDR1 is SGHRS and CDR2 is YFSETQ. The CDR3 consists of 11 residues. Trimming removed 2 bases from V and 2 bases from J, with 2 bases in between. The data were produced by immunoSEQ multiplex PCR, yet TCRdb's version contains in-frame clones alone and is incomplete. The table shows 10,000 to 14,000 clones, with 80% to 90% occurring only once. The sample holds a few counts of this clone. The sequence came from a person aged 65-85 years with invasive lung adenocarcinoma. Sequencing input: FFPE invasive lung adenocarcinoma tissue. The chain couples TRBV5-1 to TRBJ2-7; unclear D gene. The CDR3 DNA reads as TGCGCCAGCAGCTTAGCCTACGAGCAGTACTTC. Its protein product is CASSLAYEQYF.